This T cell receptor beta chain was recorded in a study of cytomegalovirus exposure and HLA in healthy donors. Looking at the study overall: Unique TCR beta sequences numbering 117 million came from 190 million or so T cells in an earlier analysis. The study placed about 81% of its approximately 400 genotyped donors in the Caucasian-associated ancestry cluster. Study conclusions and caveats: Reported performance of the classifier showed diagnosis of cytomegalovirus status with high specificity and sensitivity.

The CDR3 totals 15 residues. V lost 9 bases, J lost 5 bases, and 12 bases stayed unmatched. Looked up from germline, CDR1 is MNHNS and CDR2 is SASEGT. The PCR contained 60 Vbeta and 13 Jbeta primers. Profiling relied on immunoSEQ multiplex PCR, and the TCRdb table lists in-frame clones only, not all of them. The sample table sets out tens of thousands of clones. About this clone itself: What it recognizes is unknown.

Input material: PBMCs. The V call is TRBV6-1, the J call TRBJ2-1, with TRBD2 identical over 8 bases. This TCR derives from a female donor in good health and CMV-seropositive. The CDR3 coding sequence is TGTGCCAGTACCGTTCTAACGGGAGGGCACAATGAGCAGTTCTTC. Amino acid sequence: CASTVLTGGHNEQFF.